Following are 22 T cell receptor beta chains from one sample sequenced in a study of metastatic and nonmetastatic thyroid tumors. Ahead of thyroid surgery, no patient had received treatment of any kind. With MiXCR, TCRdb reprocessed the PCR reads. The sample comprises 35,000 to 50,000 clones, less than 25% of which are singletons, and more than 12% rests with the top ten. The material sequenced was tumor tissue. These receptors were taken from a female donor with papillary thyroid cancer or a benign thyroid nodule (not recorded which). Some clones in this sample may be carry-over from other donors' samples.

This clone showed up many times. This chain uses TRBV11-2 with TRBJ2-7; 11 bases are shared with TRBD2. Germline assignment: CDR1 SGHAT and CDR2 FQNNGV. The CDR3 length is 17 residues. The J segment lost 2 bases and the V segment lost 5 bases, leaving 11 bases of the junction unmatched. CDR3 sequence reads: CASSRPLAGGSTYEQYF. CDR3 coding DNA: TGTGCCAGCAGCCGTCCTCTAGCGGGGGGTTCCACCTACGAGCAGTACTTC.

Details on this clone: The junction departs from germline at one end; a sequencing error may be responsible. This chain connects TRBV5-1 to TRBJ1-1; D remains unclear. This CDR3 spans 15 amino acids. The germline V gene has CDR1 SGHRS and CDR2 YFSETQ. CDR3 in amino acids: CASSLESGAYTESFF. The CDR3 DNA follows: TGCGCCAGCAGCTTGGAGTCGGGAGCGTACACTGAATCTTTCTTT.

This clone was detected many times. The chain joins TRBV13 to TRBJ1-6; possible D gene TRBD1, 5 bases. The CDR3 is 15 amino acids. Germline assignment: CDR1 PRHDT and CDR2 FYEKMQ (reference sequence). V gave up 4 bases and J gave up 7 bases, with 14 bases separating them. CDR3 DNA: TGTGCCAGCAGCTGGGCGGGACGCCAAAATTCACCCCTCCACTTT. Translated, it gives CASSWAGRQNSPLHF.

This clone turned up a few times. The chain combines TRBV6-2 or TRBV6-3 with TRBJ2-1; 8 bases align to TRBD2. Germline loops: CDR1 MNHEY, CDR2 SVGEGT. The J segment lost 3 bases and the V segment lost 2 bases, leaving 0 bases of the junction unmatched. The CDR3 covers 14 residues. CDR3: CASSYGTSYNEQFF. The CDR3 nucleotides read TGTGCCAGCAGTTACGGGACTAGCTACAATGAGCAGTTCTTC.

Many counts were recorded for this clone. The chain employs TRBV20-1 and TRBJ2-2; 7 positions match TRBD1. CDR1 and CDR2 from the germline V gene are DFQATT and SNEGSKA (reference sequence). The CDR3 is 16 amino acids. The V gene end was trimmed by 0 bases and the J gene end by 4 bases; junction bases not matched to a gene: 8. In DNA, the CDR3 is TGCAGTGCTAGAGAGCCCGCGACAGGGACCACCGGGGAGCTGTTTTTT. Translated: CSAREPATGTTGELFF.

This clone was recorded at least ten times. V is TRBV5-5 and J is TRBJ2-7; unclear D gene. There are 14 residues in the CDR3. The V gene lost 2 bases and the J gene lost 2 bases, with 11 bases spanning the gap. Germline CDR1 reads SGHKS; CDR2 reads YYEKEE (reference sequence). This CDR3 reads CASSFQEWAYEQYF. In nucleotides, the CDR3 is TGTGCCAGCAGCTTCCAAGAGTGGGCCTACGAGCAGTACTTC. The entire variable domain, with the rest obtained from reference TRBV5-5 and TRBJ2-7, is as follows: DAGVTQSPTHLIKTRGQQVTLRCSPISGHKSVSWYQQVLGQGPQFIFQYYEKEERGRGNFPDRFSARQFPNYSSELNVNALLLGDSALYLCASSFQEWAYEQYFGPGTRLTVT.

This clone has only a few counts. This chain links TRBV7-6 with TRBJ2-3; D is perhaps TRBD2 (5 bases). Between the trimmed V and J ends, which lost 1 base and 0 bases, there was a span of 26 bases. Germline-derived CDR1 and CDR2 are SGHVS and FNYEAQ. This CDR3 contains 21 residues. In nucleotides, the CDR3 is TGTGCCAGCAGCTTAGGCCCTAAATGGATTGAGGGAGTGGGTAGCACAGATACGCAGTATTTT. Protein product: CASSLGPKWIEGVGSTDTQYF. Based on the CDR3 plus reference TRBV7-6 and TRBJ2-3, the full variable domain is GAGVSQSPRYKVTKRGQDVALRCDPISGHVSLYWYRQALGQGPEFLTYFNYEAQQDKSGLPNDRFSAERPEGSISTLTIQRTEQRDSAMYRCASSLGPKWIEGVGSTDTQYFGPGTRLTVL.

V and J are TRBV27 and TRBJ2-1, with 9 bases fitting TRBD2. Germline V lookup: CDR1 MNHEY, CDR2 SMNVEV (reference sequence). Trimming cost V 3 bases and J 10 bases; bases outside gene matches: 7. The CDR3 has 14 amino acids. CDR3 loop: CASSFGGRAGEQFF. The CDR3 DNA reads TGTGCCAGCAGTTTTGGCGGGAGGGCCGGGGAGCAGTTCTTC.

This clone was detected only a few times. The chain is built from TRBV19 and TRBJ1-2, with a possible D match to TRBD1 (5 bases). V lost 6 bases and J 4 bases, leaving 9 bases between the germline ends. The length of the CDR3 is 12 residues. In germline, CDR1 is LNHDA, CDR2 SQIVND (reference sequence). The CDR3 sequence is CASSGTAYGYTF. CDR3 DNA: TGTGCCAGTAGCGGGACGGCCTATGGCTACACCTTC.

The chain combines TRBV4-1 with TRBJ2-1; D uncertain. CDR1 and CDR2 from the germline V gene are MGHRA and YSYEKL. The V and J ends lost 1 base and 9 bases respectively, with 7 bases between them. This CDR3 is built from 12 residues. As DNA, the CDR3 is TGCGCCAGCAGCCAAGGGAGAGGTGAGCAGTTCTTC. Its protein product is CASSQGRGEQFF.

This clone came up many times. The genes are TRBV27 and TRBJ1-1; D not certain. V lost 5 bases and J 3 bases, leaving 10 bases between the germline ends. The germline V gene has CDR1 MNHEY and CDR2 SMNVEV (reference sequence). This CDR3 comprises 13 residues. CDR3 protein: CASSQAGDTEAFF. The CDR3, as DNA: TGTGCCAGCAGTCAAGCTGGGGACACTGAAGCTTTCTTT.

This clone came up many times. The rearrangement joins TRBV4-1 to TRBJ1-3, with 8 bases aligning to TRBD1. J lost 1 base, V lost 4 bases, and 6 bases had no gene match. This CDR3 is 16 amino acids long. Germline CDR1 and CDR2: MGHRA and YSYEKL. Here the CDR3 DNA reads TGCGCCAGCAGCCGAGACCAGGGGGCTTCTGGAAACACCATATATTTT. Translating gives CASSRDQGASGNTIYF.

Ten or more counts support this clone. V is TRBV27 and J is TRBJ2-1, with D perhaps TRBD2 (5 bases). The V end lost 8 bases, the J end lost 10 bases, and 24 bases lay between the germline ends. This CDR3 comprises 15 residues. CDR1 and CDR2 (germline): MNHEY, SMNVEV (reference sequence). The DNA of the CDR3 is TGTGCCAGCGGGTGGGGAGCCCGATCTGGAGGAGAGCAGTTCTTC. Residues: CASGWGARSGGEQFF.

This clone was detected many times. The chain is built from TRBV20-1 and TRBJ2-1; D perhaps matches TRBD2 (6 bases). The CDR3 covers 11 residues. V was trimmed by 2 bases and J by 12 bases, leaving 11 bases between them. Germline V CDR1 and CDR2: DFQATT, SNEGSKA (reference sequence). This CDR3 is CSARFSGLQFF. In DNA, the CDR3 is TGCAGTGCTAGATTTAGCGGTTTGCAGTTCTTC.

V is TRBV6-1 and J is TRBJ2-7; 8 bases align to TRBD1. Germline CDR1 MNHNS, CDR2 SASEGT. Trimming at V came to 7 bases and at J to 3 bases, leaving 5 bases not matched to a gene. There are 13 residues in the CDR3. As DNA, the CDR3 is TGTGCCAGCAAATCGGGACAGGTCTACGAGCAGTACTTC. Translation gives CASKSGQVYEQYF.

This clone was observed a handful of times. The CDR3 coding sequence is TGCAGTGCGCTAGACCCCAACTCTGTGTCCAACGTCCTGACTTTC. Its translation: CSALDPNSVSNVLTF. This chain joins TRBV20-1 and TRBJ2-6; no clear D gene. V dropped 6 bases and J dropped 8 bases, with 20 bases sitting between them. This CDR3 is built from 15 residues. Looked up from germline, CDR1 is DFQATT and CDR2 is SNEGSKA (reference sequence).

This clone was seen many times. The V call is TRBV3-1, the J call TRBJ2-6, with a possible D match to TRBD2 (5 bases). The CDR3 is made up of 14 amino acids. Germline V CDR1 and CDR2: LGHDT, YNNKEL (reference sequence). V gave up 1 base and J gave up 12 bases, with 13 bases separating them. The CDR3 spells CASSQGQTTTVLTF. The CDR3 DNA sequence: TGTGCCAGCAGCCAAGGCCAGACTACAACCGTCCTGACTTTC.

This clone was counted many times. This rearrangement joins TRBV5-1 to TRBJ2-5, with TRBD1 identical over 9 bases. The CDR3 spans 14 residues. Germline V gene data show CDR1 as SGHRS and CDR2 as YFSETQ. J lost 5 bases, V lost 4 bases, and 6 bases had no gene match. The CDR3 protein is CASSLQGAHETQYF. CDR3 bases: TGCGCCAGCAGCCTACAGGGGGCGCATGAGACCCAGTACTTC.

The chain uses TRBV28 and TRBJ2-3; D possibly corresponds to TRBD2 (5 bases). Germline V gene lookup returns CDR1 MDHEN and CDR2 SYDVKM. V shed 6 bases and J shed 6 bases, with 22 bases lying between them. The CDR3 is 16 amino acids. The CDR3 loop is CASRRPRGSPSDTQYF. CDR3 nucleotide sequence: TGTGCCAGCAGACGACCCCGAGGGTCGCCGTCCGATACGCAGTATTTT.

This rearrangement joins TRBV5-1 to TRBJ1-1, with TRBD1 identical over 7 bases. Germline CDR1 and CDR2: SGHRS and YFSETQ. J gave up 1 base and V 2 bases, and 5 bases lay outside the gene matches. The CDR3 is made up of 15 amino acids. The CDR3 DNA is TGCGCCAGCAGCTTACGACAGGGACCGAACACTGAAGCTTTCTTT. This sequence encodes CASSLRQGPNTEAFF.

There are a few counts of this clone. The chain employs TRBV6-1 and TRBJ2-3; D gene unclear. V was shortened by 3 bases and J by 0 bases, with 13 bases between the two germline ends. The CDR3 is made up of 16 amino acids. Germline V lookup: CDR1 MNHNS, CDR2 SASEGT. This CDR3 is CASSENLISSTDTQYF. CDR3 DNA: TGTGCCAGCAGTGAGAATCTGATATCTAGCACAGATACGCAGTATTTT.

The V gene is TRBV6-1, the J gene TRBJ2-5; D is perhaps TRBD1 (5 bases). This CDR3 has 14 residues. Germline V gene data show CDR1 as MNHNS and CDR2 as SASEGT. Trimming removed 4 bases from V and 5 bases from J, with 14 bases in between. This CDR3 reads CASSGEGDVETQYF. For the CDR3, the DNA is TGTGCCAGCAGTGGGGAAGGGGATGTGGAGACCCAGTACTTC.